This TCR beta chain was captured in a study of brain T cells in children with intractable seizures. CDR1 is MDHEN and CDR2 is SYDVKM in the germline V gene. CDR3 length: 13 amino acids. Trimming removed 4 bases at V and 5 bases at J, with 11 bases between. Here immunoSEQ multiplex PCR was the method, and the copy in TCRdb shows in-frame clones only, minus some. The sample carries around 100,000 clones, approximately 94% recorded once. Before surgery, patients took at least one anti-epileptic drug. This sequence originates from a boy in the first two years of life with hemimegalencephaly and intractable seizures. Sequencing used peripheral blood, obtained at surgery. The V call is TRBV28, the J call TRBJ2-5; D unresolved. CDR3 sequence (DNA): TGTGCCAGCAGTTCCCTCCAATGGGAGACCCAGTACTTC. The encoded protein is CASSSLQWETQYF.